Shown below are 23 T cell receptor beta chains from a single sample sequenced in a study of T cells after yellow fever vaccination. Each CDR3 protein gets one entry after TCRdb re-called the 5' RACE reads with MiXCR. Seen here are about 310,000 distinct CDR3 sequences, approximately 3.8% observed once, and the top ten hold around 20%. Sequences were derived from PBMCs, sampled on the day of the yellow fever booster vaccination. The receptors shown here come from a man aged 18 to 30 who received the YFV17D yellow fever vaccine.

This clonotype came up many times. V gene TRBV12-3 or TRBV12-4 combines with J gene TRBJ2-1; TRBD2 might be the D (6 bases). The V end lost 6 bases, the J end lost 8 bases, and 20 bases lay between the germline ends. The CDR3 contains 15 residues. CDR3 amino acids: CASRQIGGAAHEQFF. CDR3 nucleotide sequence: TGTGCCAGCAGGCAGATTGGCGGGGCAGCCCATGAGCAGTTCTTC.

This clonotype was recorded at least ten times. This chain joins TRBV15 and TRBJ1-5, with 8 bases aligning to TRBD1. Trimming cost V 5 bases and J 6 bases; bases outside gene matches: 9. Per the germline V gene, CDR1 is LNHNV and CDR2 is YYDKDF (reference sequence). The CDR3 is 15 amino acids. The CDR3 reads CATSGRTGNGQPQHF. The DNA for the CDR3 is TGTGCCACCAGCGGGAGGACAGGGAATGGTCAGCCCCAGCATTTT.

This clonotype was found many times. The chain has TRBV6-6 and TRBJ2-5; D remains ambiguous. This CDR3 has 12 residues. The V gene's germline CDR1 is MNHNY and CDR2 SVGAGI (reference sequence). Trimming cost V 1 base and J 13 bases, with 13 bases left between them. This CDR3 reads CASSYLGPPPYF. Written as DNA, the CDR3 is TGTGCCAGCAGTTACTTAGGTCCTCCACCGTACTTC.

Ten or more counts support this clonotype. The chain has TRBV18 and TRBJ2-1; 8 bases fit TRBD2. The CDR3 has 20 amino acids. Trimming took 3 bases from V and 4 from J; bases not matched to a gene: 20. Germline V gene sequence: CDR1 KGHSH, CDR2 LQKENI. CDR3: CASSPRLRVAGTLWYNEQFF. In DNA, the CDR3 is TGTGCCAGCTCACCTCGCCTGAGGGTAGCGGGGACGTTGTGGTACAATGAGCAGTTCTTC. Full variable domain (rest looked up from reference TRBV18 and TRBJ2-1): NAGVMQNPRHLVRRRGQEARLRCSPMKGHSHVYWYRQLPEEGLKFMVYLQKENIIDESGMPKERFSAEFPKEGPSILRIQQVVRGDSAAYFCASSPRLRVAGTLWYNEQFFGPGTRLTVL.

This clonotype was found many times. The V and J genes are TRBV20-1 and TRBJ1-2; 9 positions match TRBD1. Unmatched junction bases numbered 8, after V lost 5 bases and J lost 4 bases. Germline CDR1 DFQATT, CDR2 SNEGSKA (reference sequence). This CDR3 spans 14 amino acids. The CDR3 DNA is TGCAGTGCTTCACAGGGGGCTCGCGGCTATGGCTACACCTTC. It yields the protein CSASQGARGYGYTF.

This clonotype was observed a few times. The chain recombines TRBV20-1 with TRBJ1-1; D unclear. The germline V gene has CDR1 DFQATT and CDR2 SNEGSKA (reference sequence). The CDR3 is 14 amino acids. V was trimmed by 4 bases and J by 4 bases, leaving 16 bases between them. DNA for the CDR3: TGCAGTGCTAAAGATACACGCTTTGGCACTGAAGCTTTCTTT. This translates into CSAKDTRFGTEAFF.

This clonotype has more than one count but fewer than ten. The chain uses TRBV29-1 and TRBJ2-1; D is undetermined. The V end lost 3 bases, the J end lost 6 bases, and 9 bases lay between the germline ends. Germline V gene lookup returns CDR1 SQVTM and CDR2 ANQGSEA. The CDR3 length is 12 residues. This CDR3 is CSVDPSSNEQFF. The CDR3 DNA sequence: TGCAGCGTTGACCCAAGTAGCAATGAGCAGTTCTTC.

The table lists this clonotype with many counts. The gene calls are TRBV4-3 and TRBJ1-2; 9 bases fit TRBD1. V was pared by 2 bases and J by 8 bases, with 6 bases of the junction left unmatched. The CDR3 contains 14 residues. From germline, CDR1 is LGHNA and CDR2 YSLEER. The CDR3 region is CASSQSGTGSGYTF. Here the CDR3 DNA reads TGCGCCAGCAGCCAAAGCGGGACAGGGAGCGGCTACACCTTC.

V and J are TRBV18 and TRBJ2-7; either TRBD1 or TRBD2 may fit D (7 bases each). Germline V lookup: CDR1 KGHSH, CDR2 LQKENI. The CDR3 has 14 amino acids. Trimming removed 3 bases at V and 4 bases at J, with 13 bases between. The CDR3 spells CASSPSRGGYEQYF. CDR3 DNA: TGTGCCAGCTCACCCTCCAGGGGGGGGTACGAGCAGTACTTC.

This clonotype was seen only a few times. The V gene is TRBV20-1, the J gene TRBJ1-6; D possibly corresponds to TRBD1 (6 bases). This CDR3 is built from 14 residues. Germline values: CDR1 DFQATT, CDR2 SNEGSKA (reference sequence). V shed 4 bases and J shed 6 bases, with 13 bases lying between them. CDR3 bases: TGCAGTGCTAAGAGACAGGTCCTTAATTCACCCCTCCACTTT. Translation: CSAKRQVLNSPLHF.

This clonotype has ten or more counts. J is TRBJ1-1 and V is TRBV7-2; D gene unclear. The CDR3 is 12 amino acids. Per germline, CDR1 SGHTA and CDR2 FQGNSA. Trimming took off 4 bases at V and 2 bases at J, with 5 bases between the two ends. The CDR3: CASSSYNTEAFF. For the CDR3, the DNA is TGTGCCAGCAGCTCGTATAACACTGAAGCTTTCTTT.

At least ten counts were recorded for this clonotype. The chain uses TRBV7-9 and TRBJ2-1, with 11 bases identical to TRBD2. V shed 0 bases, J shed 4 bases, and the junction held 5 bases outside the gene matches. CDR1 is SEHNR and CDR2 is FQNEAQ in the germline V gene (reference sequence). This CDR3 contains 17 residues. The CDR3 sequence: CASSLAISGGDYNEQFF. CDR3 sequence (DNA): TGTGCCAGCAGCTTAGCAATTAGCGGGGGGGATTACAATGAGCAGTTCTTC.

Here the CDR3 DNA reads TGTGCCAGCAGCTTAGACAGGAGAGGGAGGGAGACCCAGTACTTC. Protein product: CASSLDRRGRETQYF. The chain combines TRBV7-8 with TRBJ2-5; a weak D match, TRBD2 (6 bases). The CDR3 spans 15 residues. The V end lost 1 base, the J end lost 5 bases, and 14 bases lay between the germline ends. Germline values: CDR1 SGHVS, CDR2 FQNEAQ.

The CDR3 protein is CASSYSGGGLNTEAFF. CDR3 nucleotide sequence: TGTGCCAGCAGTTACTCGGGTGGGGGGTTGAACACTGAAGCTTTCTTT. The chain combines TRBV6-5 with TRBJ1-1, with D possibly TRBD1 on 5 matching bases. V was pared by 0 bases and J by 0 bases, with 11 bases between. The germline gives CDR1 MNHEY, CDR2 SVGAGI. This CDR3 contains 16 residues.

This clonotype was counted at least ten times. This sequence joins TRBV5-1 and TRBJ2-7; weak D call: TRBD1 (5 bases). Trimming pared 3 bases from V and 3 bases from J, leaving 13 bases between. This CDR3 contains 14 residues. CDR1 is SGHRS, CDR2 YFSETQ, per germline. The CDR3 coding sequence is TGCGCCAGCAGCTCCAACTCTCAGGGCTACGAGCAGTACTTC. Translation: CASSSNSQGYEQYF.

The sample holds a few counts of this clonotype. The V gene is TRBV28, the J gene TRBJ1-6, with D hard to call. CDR1 is MDHEN and CDR2 is SYDVKM in the germline V gene. Trimming removed 7 bases from V and 9 bases from J, with 16 bases in between. The CDR3 loop spans 14 amino acids. The CDR3 sequence: CASNVADPFSPLHF. CDR3 DNA: TGTGCCAGCAACGTGGCAGATCCCTTTTCACCCCTCCACTTT.

In this sample, this clonotype turned up a few times. This sequence joins TRBV24-1 and TRBJ2-2; tentatively, D is TRBD1 (5 bases). Between the trimmed V and J ends, which lost 4 bases and 5 bases, there was a span of 16 bases. The CDR3 extends over 16 amino acids. The germline gives CDR1 KGHDR, CDR2 SFDVKD. In DNA form, the CDR3 reads TGTGCCACCAGTGACACAGGAACGACGGGTACCGGGGAGCTGTTTTTT. It yields the protein CATSDTGTTGTGELFF.

Only a few counts were recorded for this clonotype. V is TRBV6-6 and J is TRBJ1-4; maybe TRBD1 (5 bases). The germline CDR1 and CDR2 sequences are MNHNY and SVGAGI (reference sequence). V was trimmed by 5 bases and J by 2 bases, leaving 9 bases between them. The CDR3 consists of 14 residues. As DNA, the CDR3 is TGTGCCAGCAGTCTGGGACTGACTAATGAAAAACTGTTTTTT. Encoded protein: CASSLGLTNEKLFF.

Many counts were recorded for this clonotype. The rearrangement links TRBV20-1 to TRBJ1-4; D call uncertain. Trimming took off 1 base at V and 2 bases at J, with 11 bases between the two ends. CDR1 is DFQATT, CDR2 SNEGSKA, per germline (reference sequence). The CDR3 sequence is 15 residues long. CDR3 sequence (DNA): TGCAGTGCTAGAGGACGGGGTTGGACTAATGAAAAACTGTTTTTT. Translating it yields CSARGRGWTNEKLFF.

In this sample, this clonotype turned up many times. The chain combines TRBV30 with TRBJ1-2; 7 positions match TRBD1. The CDR3 has 15 amino acids. With V trimmed by 4 bases and J by 6 bases, 14 bases remained unmatched. CDR1 and CDR2 (germline): GTSNPN, SVGIG (reference sequence). The DNA for the CDR3 is TGTGCCTGGATGTTGGGTTCGACAGGGAACGATGGCTACACCTTC. It specifies CAWMLGSTGNDGYTF.

The chain couples TRBV6-4 to TRBJ2-1; 9 nucleotides align to TRBD2. The CDR3 has 15 amino acids. Looked up from germline, CDR1 is MRHNA and CDR2 is SNTAGT. The trim removed 3 bases at V and 6 bases at J, leaving 6 bases unmatched. CDR3: CASSDLAGTRNEQFF. The CDR3 DNA reads as TGTGCCAGCAGTGATCTAGCGGGGACCCGCAATGAGCAGTTCTTC.

The V gene is TRBV10-3, the J gene TRBJ2-7; D gene unclear. CDR3 length: 14 amino acids. V gave up 0 bases and J gave up 6 bases, with 12 bases separating them. The germline gives CDR1 ENHRY, CDR2 SYGVKD. For the CDR3, the DNA is TGTGCCATCAGTGAGTCCGCCCCCGATCTCGAGCAGTACTTC. Its protein product is CAISESAPDLEQYF.

This clonotype was detected many times. This chain connects TRBV18 to TRBJ2-7; D remains ambiguous. CDR3 length equals 14 residues. The ends were cut back, 3 bases at V and 1 base at J, with 10 bases in the middle. Germline V gene lookup returns CDR1 KGHSH and CDR2 LQKENI. The CDR3 here is CASSPLPKSYEQYF. In nucleotides, the CDR3 is TGTGCCAGCTCACCGCTTCCAAAATCCTACGAGCAGTACTTC.